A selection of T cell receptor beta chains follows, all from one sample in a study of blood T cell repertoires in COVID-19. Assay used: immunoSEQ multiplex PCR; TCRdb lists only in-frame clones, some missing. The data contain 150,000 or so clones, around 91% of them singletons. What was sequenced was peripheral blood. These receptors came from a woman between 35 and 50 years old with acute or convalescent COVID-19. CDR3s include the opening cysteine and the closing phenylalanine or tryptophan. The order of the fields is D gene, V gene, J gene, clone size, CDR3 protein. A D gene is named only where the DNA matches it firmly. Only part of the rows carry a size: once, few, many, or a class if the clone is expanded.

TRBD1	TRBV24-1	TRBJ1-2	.	CATSRQGNYTF
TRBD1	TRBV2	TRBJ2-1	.	CASRYATGVSNEQFF
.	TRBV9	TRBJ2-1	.	CASSDADRSYNEQFF
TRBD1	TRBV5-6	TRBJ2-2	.	CASSTGGMNTGELFF
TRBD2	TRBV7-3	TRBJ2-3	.	CASSRLAGGLGTDTQYF
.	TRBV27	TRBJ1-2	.	CASSNTGFGYTF
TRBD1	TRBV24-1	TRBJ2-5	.	CATSEPTGDQETQYF
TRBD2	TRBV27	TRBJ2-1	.	CASSFPSGGEYNEQFF
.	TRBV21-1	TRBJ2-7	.	CASSKALRLRGNLGEQYF
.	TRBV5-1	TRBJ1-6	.	CASSLESSSSYNSPLHF
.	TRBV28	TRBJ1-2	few	CASSHEGDSGVGYGYTF
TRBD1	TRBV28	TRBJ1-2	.	CASIDREEHHGYTF
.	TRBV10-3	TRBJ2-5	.	CAISGQQGPQETQYF
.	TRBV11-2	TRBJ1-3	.	CASSPVGGKTSGNTIYF
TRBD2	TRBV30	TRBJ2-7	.	CAWNQPSGTYEQYF
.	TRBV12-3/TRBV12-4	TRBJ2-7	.	CASSFGDYEQYF
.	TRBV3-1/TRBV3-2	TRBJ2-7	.	CASSQEGWAAYEQYF
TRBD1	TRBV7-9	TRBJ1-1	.	CASSLDRGTEAFF
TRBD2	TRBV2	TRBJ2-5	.	CASSKVAGGVETQYF
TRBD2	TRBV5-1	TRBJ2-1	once	CASSSSGGMYNEQFF
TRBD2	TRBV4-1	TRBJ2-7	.	CASSQEFATSGTGEQYF
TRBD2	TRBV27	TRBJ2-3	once	CASSRTSAGGWADTQYF
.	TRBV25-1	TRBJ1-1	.	CASSVGRGTEAFF
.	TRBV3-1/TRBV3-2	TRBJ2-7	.	CASSQKAQALEQYF
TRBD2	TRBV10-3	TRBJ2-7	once	CAISGKGRAYEQYF
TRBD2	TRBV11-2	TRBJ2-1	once	CASSSLASKAANNEQFF
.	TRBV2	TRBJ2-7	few	CASSDPPGIYEQYF
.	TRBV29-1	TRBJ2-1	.	CSVGSEGRNEQFF